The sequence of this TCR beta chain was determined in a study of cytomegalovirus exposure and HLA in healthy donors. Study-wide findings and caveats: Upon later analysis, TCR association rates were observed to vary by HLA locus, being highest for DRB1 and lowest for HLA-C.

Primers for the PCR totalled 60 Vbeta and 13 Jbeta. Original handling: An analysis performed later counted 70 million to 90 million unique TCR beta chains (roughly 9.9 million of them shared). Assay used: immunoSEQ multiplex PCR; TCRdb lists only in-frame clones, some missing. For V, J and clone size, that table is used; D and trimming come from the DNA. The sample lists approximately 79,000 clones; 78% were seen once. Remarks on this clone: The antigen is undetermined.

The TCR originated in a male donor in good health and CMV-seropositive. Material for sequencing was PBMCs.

This chain's CDR3 is CASSRDPGQGIHNEQFF. The CDR3 DNA reads as TGCGCCAGCAGCCGTGATCCGGGACAGGGTATCCACAATGAGCAGTTCTTC. The chain carries TRBV4-1 and TRBJ2-1; 9 positions agree with TRBD1. V lost 4 bases to trimming and J lost 5 bases; unmatched junction nucleotides: 12. This CDR3 region has 17 residues. Germline V CDR1 and CDR2: MGHRA, YSYEKL.